This TCR beta chain was identified during a study of blood T cell repertoires in COVID-19 (TCRdb year 2020). Background for the entire study: Collaborator samples came from the United States, Italy and Spain and covered acute and convalescent phases of COVID-19. The dataset comprised deeply sampled blood TCRbeta repertoires from subjects exposed to, actively infected with, or recovered from COVID-19. Nearly every sample came with metadata listing a de-identified subject ID, COVID-19 status, age in years and sex. The samples were drawn from the first 160 participants of the ongoing ImmuneRACE study and from some 1,300 subjects provided by 6 global collaborators. HLA class I and class II types, where available, came from metadata supplied by the sample provider rather than from assay-based typing. A freely available public database, intended as a resource for researchers studying the immune response to SARS-CoV-2, is where the repertoires were released. The prospective study material was composed of cDNA or gDNA derived from T cells, B-cell-depleted T cells, or PBMCs. Study-wide conclusions, independent of this receptor: Clinical and demographic metadata were provided uncurated, with the amount varying by source and participant.

Whole blood was collected in K2EDTA tubes by collaborating institutions according to the institutions' own protocols. Collaborator samples were shipped for TCRbeta analysis as frozen whole blood, isolated PBMCs, or DNA extracted from either sample type. Its CDR3 holds 18 amino acids, cysteine through phenylalanine. The sequence is cut down to CDR3 DNA, 54 bases in frame from base 1. V and J are trimmed by 2 bases and 2 bases, and the gene matches miss 11 bases of the junction. Based on the germline V gene, the CDR1 and CDR2 sequences are KGHDR and SFDVKD. TCRbeta CDR3 regions were amplified from genomic DNA by means of the immunoSEQ Assay, a bias-controlled multiplex PCR. The authors' analysis ran thus. The number of nucleated cells in each sample was estimated by amplification of reference gene primers within the assay. To quantify the absolute abundance of each unique TCRbeta CDR3 rearrangement, sequence reads were collapsed and filtered. For each sample, productive Simpson clonality was calculated as the square root of Simpson's diversity index over productive rearrangements. Sourced from immuneACCESS, this table was stored by TCRdb with only in-frame sequences that have V and J called. A share of the clones is absent; for the studies checked, an unresolved V gene accounts for under half, and the remainder has no known explanation. V and J calls and clone size are those listed in that table; D and trimming were worked out from the DNA. For this sample the table gives roughly 190,000 clones, of which just under 85% were detected only once. In total, the top ten clones hold approximately 5% of the sample.

Note on this clone: Which antigen it targets is not known. No quality values exist for individual bases; no much larger clone is one base distant.

The sample taken for sequencing was peripheral blood. The sequence joins TRBV24-1 to TRBJ2-3; 8 of the junction bases match TRBD2. The TCR comes from a woman in her 70s with active or convalescent COVID-19. The sequenced DNA is TGTGCCACCAGTGATTCTCTGAGACGGGAGGGCTCCACAGATACGCAGTATTTT. Its protein product is CATSDSLRREGSTDTQYF.